The 13 T cell receptor beta chains given below trace back to one sample, sequenced in a study of T cell changes during pregnancy in multiple sclerosis. Repertoires were generated with immunoSEQ multiplex PCR, while TCRdb's copy carries only in-frame clones and drops some. This table has over 50,000 clones, about nine tenths appearing once. The sample consisted of peripheral blood, taken in the first trimester of pregnancy. The receptors here all came from a female donor in good health, enrolled as a control in a pregnancy study.

The V gene is TRBV7-9, the J gene TRBJ2-7; 9 nucleotides line up with TRBD1. Germline trimming cut 5 bases from V and 3 bases from J; bases unmatched to any gene: 5. The CDR3 contains 14 residues. The germline V gene encodes CDR1 SEHNR and CDR2 FQNEAQ (reference sequence). The CDR3 here is CASSRWDRVYEQYF. CDR3 nucleotide sequence: TGTGCCAGCAGCCGTTGGGACAGGGTCTACGAGCAGTACTTC.

V is TRBV7-9 and J is TRBJ1-1; a weak D match, TRBD1 (5 bases). The CDR3 has 14 amino acids. V lost 1 base, J lost 4 bases, and 10 bases lay in between. The germline gives CDR1 SEHNR, CDR2 FQNEAQ (reference sequence). CDR3 nucleotides: TGTGCCAGCAGCTTAGGGGGGGTTGGCACTGAAGCTTTCTTT. It translates to CASSLGGVGTEAFF.

The chain links TRBV11-3 to TRBJ2-3; no definite D call. V was clipped by 8 bases and J by 5 bases, with 11 bases between them. Germline loops: CDR1 SGHNT, CDR2 YENEEA. CDR3 length equals 12 residues. In DNA form, the CDR3 reads TGTGCCAGCGGAGTAAGTGGAGATACGCAGTATTTT. Protein product: CASGVSGDTQYF.

This clone was seen a few times. J is TRBJ1-1 and V is TRBV2; TRBD1 is a possible D gene (5 bases). CDR1 and CDR2 (germline): SNHLY, FYNNEI. The CDR3 runs to 14 residues. V dropped 7 bases and J dropped 2 bases, with 14 bases sitting between them. This CDR3 is CASIPGNFNTEAFF. The CDR3 DNA sequence: TGTGCCAGCATCCCAGGGAACTTTAACACTGAAGCTTTCTTT. Together with reference TRBV2 and TRBJ1-1, the CDR3 gives the full variable domain: EPEVTQTPSHQVTQMGQEVILRCVPISNHLYFYWYRQILGQKVEFLVSFYNNEISEKSEIFDDQFSVERPDGSNFTLKIRSTKLEDSAMYFCASIPGNFNTEAFFGQGTRLTVV.

The V call is TRBV19, the J call TRBJ2-6; a weak D match, TRBD1 (5 bases). Trimming stripped 5 bases from V and 0 bases from J, with 11 bases between. CDR1 is LNHDA and CDR2 is SQIVND in the germline V gene (reference sequence). The CDR3 is made up of 16 amino acids. CDR3: CASSSDRSSGANVLTF. The CDR3 DNA reads TGTGCCAGTAGTTCAGACAGAAGCTCTGGGGCCAACGTCCTGACTTTC.

The J gene is TRBJ1-1, the V gene TRBV5-1, with D perhaps TRBD1 (5 bases). The CDR3 sequence is 13 residues long. Looked up from germline, CDR1 is SGHRS and CDR2 is YFSETQ. V gave up 6 bases and J gave up 3 bases, with 12 bases separating them. CDR3: CASTTGWDTEAFF. The CDR3 DNA reads TGCGCCAGCACTACAGGATGGGACACTGAAGCTTTCTTT.

This chain connects TRBV6-5 to TRBJ1-2; D is undetermined. The CDR3 sequence is 12 residues long. Germline CDR1 and CDR2: MNHEY and SVGAGI. Trimming removed 10 bases at V and 0 bases at J, with 9 bases between. Written as DNA, the CDR3 is TGTGCCACCCGCGGCGCTAACTATGGCTACACCTTC. Amino acids: CATRGANYGYTF.

With respect to this clone: Within the sample, other DNA sequences also encode this same CDR3. The chain combines TRBV19 with TRBJ2-3, with 9 nucleotides matching TRBD2. V shed 2 bases and J 2 bases; nucleotides not matched to a gene: 2. CDR1 and CDR2 (germline): LNHDA, SQIVND (reference sequence). This CDR3 is 15 amino acids long. The CDR3, as DNA: TGTGCCAGTAGTATACTAGCGGGGTACACAGATACGCAGTATTTT. As protein: CASSILAGYTDTQYF. Together with reference TRBV19 and TRBJ2-3, the CDR3 gives the full variable domain: DGGITQSPKYLFRKEGQNVTLSCEQNLNHDAMYWYRQDPGQGLRLIYYSQIVNDFQKGDIAEGYSVSREKKESFPLTVTSAQKNPTAFYLCASSILAGYTDTQYFGPGTRLTVL.

The rearrangement links TRBV5-4 to TRBJ1-2, with D possibly matching TRBD1 (6 bases). The CDR3 is 17 residues long. Germline lookup yields CDR1 SGHNT and CDR2 YYREEE (reference sequence). The V end was cut by 1 base, the J end by 3 bases, with 19 bases between. CDR3 DNA: TGTGCCAGCAGCTTGTCCGCAGTACAGGGACGGGACTATGGCTACACCTTC. Encoded protein: CASSLSAVQGRDYGYTF.

The genes are TRBV5-6 and TRBJ1-4, with TRBD1 as a possible D gene (5 bases). CDR1 and CDR2 (germline): SGHDT, YYEEEE. The CDR3 contains 14 residues. V lost 1 base, J lost 8 bases, and 12 bases lay in between. The DNA for the CDR3 is TGTGCCAGCAGCTTGAACCAGGGAGGAGAAAAACTGTTTTTT. Translating it yields CASSLNQGGEKLFF.

The chain links TRBV18 to TRBJ1-5; 7 bases fit TRBD1. Germline assignment: CDR1 KGHSH and CDR2 LQKENI. V was clipped by 3 bases and J by 2 bases; unmatched bases: 4. This CDR3 has 15 amino acids. CDR3 sequence reads: CASSPDRVGNQPQHF. Written as DNA, the CDR3 is TGTGCCAGCTCACCCGACAGGGTTGGCAATCAGCCCCAGCATTTT.

The genes are TRBV5-4 and TRBJ2-1, with D possibly being TRBD2 (7 bases). This CDR3 comprises 16 residues. CDR1 and CDR2 from the germline V gene are SGHNT and YYREEE (reference sequence). Trimming cost V 9 bases and J 7 bases, with 26 bases left between them. The CDR3 here is CATTQGGGLLPNEQFF. Here the CDR3 DNA reads TGTGCCACCACCCAAGGGGGGGGGCTTCTTCCGAATGAGCAGTTCTTC. Drawing the rest from reference TRBV5-4 and TRBJ2-1, the complete variable domain is ETGVTQSPTHLIKTRGQQVTLRCSSQSGHNTVSWYQQALGQGPQFIFQYYREEENGRGNFPPRFSGLQFPNYSSELNVNALELDDSALYLCATTQGGGLLPNEQFFGPGTRLTVL.

This clone was recorded only once. The V call is TRBV25-1, the J call TRBJ1-1, with D possibly being TRBD1 (5 bases). Trimming took off 8 bases at V and 10 bases at J, with 14 bases between the two ends. The CDR3 totals 11 residues. Per the germline V gene, CDR1 is MGHDK and CDR2 is SYGVNS. CDR3 region: CASALGARAFF. CDR3 nucleotides: TGTGCCAGCGCCCTTGGGGCTCGAGCTTTCTTT.